Listed below are T cell receptor beta chains from one sample, sequenced in a study of neurological immune-mediated disorders. TCRdb reanalysed the 5' RACE reads using MiXCR and keeps one entry per CDR3 protein. The sample yields approximately 40,000 distinct CDR3 sequences, roughly 15% seen once. The specimen sequenced was CD4+ T cells from blood. All receptors come from a woman aged 55-69 years with HTLV-1-associated myelopathy (HAM/TSP). The CDR3 runs from the conserved cysteine through the conserved F or W. A D gene is named only where the DNA matches it firmly. For some rows the clone size is stated as once, few or many, or as a class when expanded; others skip it.

clone_size j_call d_call v_call cdr3_nt cdr3_aa
many TRBJ2-6 TRBD1 TRBV25-1 TGTGCCAGCAGTGAACTAGGTGCAGGGGGCTCTGGGGCCAACGTCCTGACTTTC CASSELGAGGSGANVLTF
many TRBJ1-5 . TRBV20-1 TGCAGTGCTAGGGCCTCTCTGAATCAGCCCCAGCATTTT CSARASLNQPQHF
many TRBJ1-1 . TRBV6-5 TGTGCCAGCAGTTACGGGGTGAGGGAAATTAGTACTGAAGCTTTCTTT CASSYGVREISTEAFF
many TRBJ1-6 . TRBV7-9 TGTGCCAGCAGGGGGACTTATAATTCACCCCTCCACTTT CASRGTYNSPLHF
many TRBJ2-7 TRBD1 TRBV3-1 TGTGCCAGCAGCCCCCCCCTTGGGACAGGGATGTACGAGCAGTACTTC CASSPPLGTGMYEQYF
many TRBJ1-5 . TRBV28 TGTGCCAGCACCCGGGGATTTCTTCAGCCCCAGCATTTT CASTRGFLQPQHF
many TRBJ1-2 . TRBV29-1 TGCAGCGTTGAAGATCAGAGAGGGGCGGAAGGCTACACCTTC CSVEDQRGAEGYTF
. TRBJ2-5 TRBD2 TRBV7-9 TGTTCCAGCAGCTTAGTATCCGGGACTAGCGGGCAAGAGACCAAGTACTTC CSSSLVSGTSGQETKYF
. TRBJ2-5 . TRBV20-1 TGCAGTGCTATTCAGGGAGGGACCCAGTACTTC CSAIQGGTQYF
many TRBJ1-4 . TRBV7-9 TGTGCCAGCAGCCCCGGGTCGCAGGGGGAAAAACTGTTTTTT CASSPGSQGEKLFF
many TRBJ1-1 TRBD1 TRBV12-3/TRBV12-4 TGTGCCAGCAGTTCCGGAGGGGGACAGGGAATGAACACTGAAGCTTTCTTT CASSSGGGQGMNTEAFF
many TRBJ1-3 . TRBV12-3/TRBV12-4 TGTGCCAGCAGACAGGCTATCTCTGGAAACACCATATATTTT CASRQAISGNTIYF
many TRBJ1-6 . TRBV20-1 TGCAGTGCTCACGGGACCGGTAATTCACCCCTCCACTTT CSAHGTGNSPLHF
many TRBJ1-1 TRBD1 TRBV10-3 TGTGCCATCAGACTAGGACAGGGGGCGCACACTGAAGCTTTCTTT CAIRLGQGAHTEAFF
medium-sized TRBJ1-5 TRBD1 TRBV29-1 TGCAGCGTCCAAACAGGGGGCGGTCAGCCCCAGCATTTT CSVQTGGGQPQHF
many TRBJ1-1 TRBD1 TRBV5-1 TGCGCCAGCAGCATCCCCACAGGGGGGGCTGAAGCTTTCTTT CASSIPTGGAEAFF
many TRBJ2-1 TRBD2 TRBV5-1 TGCGCCAGCAGCTTGGGCCCGGGACTAGCGGGGCATGAGCAGTTCTTC CASSLGPGLAGHEQFF
many TRBJ2-2 TRBD1 TRBV6-5 TGTGCCAGCAGTGAGGACAGGGGGCTTAACACCGGGGAGCTGTTTTTT CASSEDRGLNTGELFF
. TRBJ2-7 . TRBV5-3 TGTGCCAGAAGCCCGGGAATAGCCCGGGAGCAGTACTTC CARSPGIAREQYF
many TRBJ1-2 . TRBV5-1 TGCGCCAGCAGCTTGGGGGACAACCTCTATGGCTACACCTTC CASSLGDNLYGYTF
few TRBJ1-1 . TRBV4-1 TGCGCCAGCAGCCAACCCGGGGGCCGCAGGGGAAGGGACACTGAAGCTTTCTTT CASSQPGGRRGRDTEAFF
many TRBJ1-5 TRBD1 TRBV12-3/TRBV12-4 TGTGCCAGCAGTTTCCTTTTCGACCGGGACAGGGGCTCCAATCAGCCCCAGCATTTT CASSFLFDRDRGSNQPQHF
many TRBJ2-3 . TRBV7-2 TGTGCCAGCAGCTCGCCCAGCCGCTTCATCGGGGGAGCTAGCACAGATACGCAGTATTTT CASSSPSRFIGGASTDTQYF
many TRBJ1-3 . TRBV7-8 TGTGCCAGCAGCTTAGCGTTGGGGGGGGGTGGAAACACCATATATTTT CASSLALGGGGNTIYF
. TRBJ1-1 . TRBV20-1 TGCAGTGCTAGTCACGGAGGGGGAGGAACTGAAGCTTTCTTT CSASHGGGGTEAFF
many TRBJ1-1 . TRBV20-1 TGCAGTGCTAGACCAGTCACTGAAGCTTTCTTT CSARPVTEAFF
many TRBJ2-1 TRBD2 TRBV10-3 TGTGCCATCGGCGGGGGGGCGGTCAATGAGCAGTTCTTC CAIGGGAVNEQFF
many TRBJ2-1 . TRBV5-1 TGCGCCAGCAGCTTGGCCAGCCACAATGAGCAGTTCTTC CASSLASHNEQFF
medium-sized TRBJ1-2 TRBD1 TRBV5-1 TGCGCCAGCAGCTGGGGTCCCCGACAGGGTGGCTACACCTTC CASSWGPRQGGYTF
many TRBJ2-3 . TRBV5-1 TGCGCCAGCAGCCCTGGGACCCGCACAGATACGCAGTATTTT CASSPGTRTDTQYF
many TRBJ2-6 TRBD1 TRBV11-2 TGTGCCAGCAGCCAGCAGGGGGCTGGGGCCAACGTCCTGACTTTC CASSQQGAGANVLTF
many TRBJ2-5 . TRBV6-1 TGTGCCAGCAACCGGGGCCGAATGTACCAAGAGACCCAGTACTTC CASNRGRMYQETQYF
many TRBJ1-1 . TRBV20-1 TGCAGTGCTAGAGATCGCCGGGGGCGATACACTGAAGCTTTCTTT CSARDRRGRYTEAFF
many TRBJ2-7 . TRBV6-1 TGTGCCAGCAAATTAAACAGGGACTACGAGCAGTACTTC CASKLNRDYEQYF
many TRBJ2-2 . TRBV12-3/TRBV12-4 TGTGCCAGCAGTCCCTACCGGAGCTCCAGAGACACCGGGGAGCTGTTTTTT CASSPYRSSRDTGELFF
many TRBJ1-2 . TRBV18 TGTGCCAGCTCCGAGGTACTTGGTAACTATGGCTACACCTTC CASSEVLGNYGYTF
. TRBJ2-3 TRBD2 TRBV5-1 TGCGCCAGCAGCTTGGCGGGGGGAAGAGATACGCAGTATTTT CASSLAGGRDTQYF
few TRBJ2-2 TRBD1 TRBV10-3 TGTGCCATTAACAACAGGGGGCTGGACACCTGGGAGCTGTTTTTT CAINNRGLDTWELFF
. TRBJ2-7 . TRBV20-1 TGCAGTGCTAGCGAGTTGAGGACAGAGCAGTACTTC CSASELRTEQYF
many TRBJ1-5 . TRBV4-2 TGTGCCAGCAGCCAAGATCAAGGGATTCAGCCCCAGCATTTT CASSQDQGIQPQHF
many TRBJ1-4 TRBD1 TRBV20-1 TGCAGTGCTAGTGACAGGGGGCTAGTACTGTTTTTT CSASDRGLVLFF
many TRBJ1-6 TRBD1 TRBV6-5 TGTGCCAGCAGCAGACAGGGTCATTCACCCCTCCACTTT CASSRQGHSPLHF
many TRBJ2-1 TRBD2 TRBV7-9 TGTGCCAGCAACCCTTCTAGCGGGGGTCTCAATGAGCAGTTCTTC CASNPSSGGLNEQFF
. TRBJ2-1 TRBD2 TRBV20-1 TGCAGTGCGAGGGTGGTTCTAGCGGGGGACAATGAGCAGTTCTTC CSARVVLAGDNEQFF
many TRBJ2-3 TRBD2 TRBV5-1 TGCGCCAGCAGCTCGGGACTAGCGGCCACAGATACGCAGTATTTT CASSSGLAATDTQYF
many TRBJ1-6 . TRBV5-1 TGCGCCAGCAGCCCGGATGGACAAGACGGTTCACCCCTCCACTTT CASSPDGQDGSPLHF
many TRBJ1-1 TRBD1 TRBV12-3/TRBV12-4 TGTGCCAGCAGTCCCGGGACAGGGAATAAGAACACTGAAGCTTTCTTT CASSPGTGNKNTEAFF
many TRBJ2-3 TRBD2 TRBV11-2 TGTGCCAGCAGCCCGCTAGCGGGGGGGCCTGGTGGTACGCAGTATTTT CASSPLAGGPGGTQYF
many TRBJ2-2 TRBD1 TRBV6-2/TRBV6-3 TGTGCCAGCAGTCCGACAGGGGGGTACGGGGAGCTGTTTTTT CASSPTGGYGELFF
many TRBJ1-2 . TRBV29-1 TGCAGCGTCTCGGGCGGGGGCGATGGCTACACCTTC CSVSGGGDGYTF
many TRBJ1-2 . TRBV29-1 TGCAGCGTTGAGAGGACAGCACATTATGGCTACACCTTC CSVERTAHYGYTF
. TRBJ2-1 . TRBV3-1 TGTGCCAGCAGCCGACAAGGAGAGCAGTTCTTC CASSRQGEQFF
medium-sized TRBJ2-5 TRBD2 TRBV20-1 TGCAGTGCTGGGCCTAGCGGGGTTCAAGAGACCCAGTACTTC CSAGPSGVQETQYF
many TRBJ1-1 TRBD1 TRBV7-9 TGTGCCAGCAGCCAAAATAGGGGGCGAGCTTTCTTT CASSQNRGRAFF
many TRBJ1-1 . TRBV20-1 TGCAGTGCTAGAGACAGGGGGAACACTGAAGCTTTCTTT CSARDRGNTEAFF
many TRBJ1-2 TRBD1 TRBV5-1 TGCGCCAGCAGCGAGGGACAGGGGGTTAGCTATGGCTACACCTTC CASSEGQGVSYGYTF
many TRBJ2-3 . TRBV10-3 TGTGCCATCAGTCTTCCGGGGGGCCGGGGGGATACGCAGTATTTT CAISLPGGRGDTQYF
many TRBJ2-1 TRBD1 TRBV27 TGTGCCAGCAGTTTATTAGGGGGCCTTGGGGATGAGCAGTTCTTC CASSLLGGLGDEQFF
many TRBJ2-7 . TRBV3-1 TGTGCCAGCAGCCAAGATTCAAGGGCAGCCTTGCCGGGGGAGCAGTACTTC CASSQDSRAALPGEQYF
many TRBJ1-2 . TRBV20-1 TGCAGTGCTAGAGTTGGGCCGGGGGTTAACTATGGCTACACCTTC CSARVGPGVNYGYTF